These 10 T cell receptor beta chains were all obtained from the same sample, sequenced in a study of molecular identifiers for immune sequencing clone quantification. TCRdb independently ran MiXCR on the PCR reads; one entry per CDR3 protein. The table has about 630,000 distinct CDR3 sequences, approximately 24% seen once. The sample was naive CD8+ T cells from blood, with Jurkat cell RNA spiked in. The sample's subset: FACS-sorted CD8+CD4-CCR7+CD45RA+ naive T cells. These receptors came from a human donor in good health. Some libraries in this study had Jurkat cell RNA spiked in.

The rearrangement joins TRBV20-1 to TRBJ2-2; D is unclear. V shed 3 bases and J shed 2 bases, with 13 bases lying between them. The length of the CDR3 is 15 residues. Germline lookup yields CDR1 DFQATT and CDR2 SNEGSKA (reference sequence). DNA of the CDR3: TGCAGTGCTAGCCCTTATGGCGTCAACACCGGGGAGCTGTTTTTT. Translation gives CSASPYGVNTGELFF.

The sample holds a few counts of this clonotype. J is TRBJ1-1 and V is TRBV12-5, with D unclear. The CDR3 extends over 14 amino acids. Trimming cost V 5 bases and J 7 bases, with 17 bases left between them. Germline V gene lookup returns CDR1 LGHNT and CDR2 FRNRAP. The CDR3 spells CASGQPPPYGEAFF. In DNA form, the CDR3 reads TGTGCTAGTGGTCAACCCCCCCCCTACGGTGAAGCTTTCTTT.

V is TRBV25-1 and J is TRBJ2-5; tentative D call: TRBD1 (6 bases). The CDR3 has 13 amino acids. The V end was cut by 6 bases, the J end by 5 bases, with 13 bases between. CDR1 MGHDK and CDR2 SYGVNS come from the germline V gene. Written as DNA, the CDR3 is TGTGCCAGCAGAGAACAGGGCTGGGAGACCCAGTACTTC. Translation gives CASREQGWETQYF.

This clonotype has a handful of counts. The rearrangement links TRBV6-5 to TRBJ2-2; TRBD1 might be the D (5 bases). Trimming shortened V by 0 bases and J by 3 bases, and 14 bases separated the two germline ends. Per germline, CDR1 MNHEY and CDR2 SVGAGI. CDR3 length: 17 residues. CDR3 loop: CASSYSGAPTHTGELFF. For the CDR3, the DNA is TGTGCCAGCAGTTACTCTGGGGCCCCGACCCACACCGGGGAGCTGTTTTTT.

CDR3 in amino acids: CASIYSGKNYEQYF. Here the CDR3 DNA reads TGCGCCAGCATATACAGCGGGAAAAACTACGAGCAGTACTTC. The chain joins TRBV10-1 to TRBJ2-7; 7 nucleotides line up with TRBD2. CDR1 and CDR2 (germline): WNHNN, SYGVQD (reference sequence). The CDR3 is 14 residues long. V gave up 7 bases and J gave up 3 bases; unmatched junction bases: 9.

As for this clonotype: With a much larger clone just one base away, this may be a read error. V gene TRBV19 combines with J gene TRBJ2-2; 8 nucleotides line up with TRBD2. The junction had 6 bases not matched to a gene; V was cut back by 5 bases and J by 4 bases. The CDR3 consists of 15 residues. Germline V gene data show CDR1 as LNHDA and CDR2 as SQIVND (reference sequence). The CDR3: CASSLRGGGTGELFF. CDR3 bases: TGTGCCAGTAGTCTACGGGGGGGCGGCACCGGGGAGCTGTTTTTT.

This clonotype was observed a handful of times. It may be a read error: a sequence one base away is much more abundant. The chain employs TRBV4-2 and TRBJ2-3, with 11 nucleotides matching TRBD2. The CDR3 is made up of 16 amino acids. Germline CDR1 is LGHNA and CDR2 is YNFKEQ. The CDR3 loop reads CASSQVSGRAGDTQCF. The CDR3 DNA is TGTGCCAGCAGCCAGGTTAGCGGGAGGGCTGGAGATACGCAGTGTTTT.

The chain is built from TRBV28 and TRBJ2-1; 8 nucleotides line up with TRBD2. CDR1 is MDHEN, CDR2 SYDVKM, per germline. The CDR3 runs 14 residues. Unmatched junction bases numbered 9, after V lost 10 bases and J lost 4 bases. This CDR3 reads CATTLAGLYNEQFF. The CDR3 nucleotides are TGTGCCACCACCCTAGCGGGCCTATACAATGAGCAGTTCTTC.

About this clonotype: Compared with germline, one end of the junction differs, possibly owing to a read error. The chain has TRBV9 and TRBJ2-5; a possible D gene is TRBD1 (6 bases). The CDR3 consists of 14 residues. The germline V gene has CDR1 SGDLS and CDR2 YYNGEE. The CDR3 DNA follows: TGTGTCAGCAGCGTAGGGGGACCTGGGGAGACCCAGTACTTC. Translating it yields CVSSVGGPGETQYF.

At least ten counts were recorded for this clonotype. The CDR3 region is CASSEAPARHLNTEAFF. The DNA of the CDR3 is TGTGCCAGCAGTGAAGCTCCTGCCCGACACCTGAACACTGAAGCTTTCTTT. This chain connects TRBV6-1 to TRBJ1-1; D ambiguous. The V end was cut by 0 bases, the J end by 0 bases, with 14 bases between. CDR3 length: 17 amino acids. The germline V gene has CDR1 MNHNS and CDR2 SASEGT.